Listed below are T cell receptor beta chains from one sample, sequenced in a study of T cells after posttransplantation cyclophosphamide. Libraries were prepared by immunoSEQ multiplex PCR; TCRdb keeps only in-frame clonotypes and omits some of them. Of around 5,000 clones listed, roughly 75% were seen once; the top ten hold 34%. The sample consisted of PBMCs, taken after allogeneic stem cell transplant with posttransplant cyclophosphamide. These receptors were taken from a male patient aged 55 to 70 who received an allogeneic stem cell transplant from an unrelated donor, was CMV-positive, and had no GVHD. The T cells may partly be graft donor cells. Both conserved end residues are part of each CDR3. A D gene is named only where the DNA matches it firmly. The listing skips clone size in some rows; elsewhere it reads once, few, many or a size class.

>TRBD1|TRBV5-1|TRBJ1-2|.
TGCGCCAGCCGCCTCCAGGGGGCGAGCGATGGCTACACCTTC
CASRLQGASDGYTF
>.|TRBV4-1|TRBJ2-5|.
TGCGCCAGCAGCCAAGGGGCACATACCCAAGAGACCCAGTACTTC
CASSQGAHTQETQYF
>.|TRBV19|TRBJ2-3|.
TGTGCCAGTAGTGTGACTAGCACAGATACGCAGTATTTT
CASSVTSTDTQYF
>.|TRBV6-1|TRBJ2-7|.
TGTGCCAGCAGTGAAGTTGACGGGAGCTCAACGATTTATTTCTACGAGCAGTACTTC
CASSEVDGSSTIYFYEQYF
>TRBD1|TRBV30|TRBJ2-7|.
TGTGCCTGGACGACAGGGAATTACGAGCAGTACTTC
CAWTTGNYEQYF
>.|TRBV28|TRBJ1-3|.
TGTGCCAGCAGGGCCGGGGGGTCTGGAAACACCATATATTTT
CASRAGGSGNTIYF
>TRBD2|TRBV7-8|TRBJ2-7|.
TGTGCCAGCAGCTTAACTAGCGTGCCCTACGAGCAGTACTTC
CASSLTSVPYEQYF
>.|TRBV28|TRBJ2-7|.
TGTGCCAGCAGTTCCCGAGTGAGGGGGGGCGAGCAGTACTTC
CASSSRVRGGEQYF
>.|TRBV6-1|TRBJ1-1|.
TGTGCCAGCCGGGGGGGGATCATTTACGAAGCTTTCTTT
CASRGGIIYEAFF
>TRBD2|TRBV5-1|TRBJ2-5|.
TGCGCCAGCAGTTATAGCGGGGATGTCCAAGAGACCCAGTACTTC
CASSYSGDVQETQYF
>TRBD2|TRBV6-5|TRBJ2-7|.
TGTGCCAGCACCTACAGCGGGAGAGGGTTACAGTACTTC
CASTYSGRGLQYF
>TRBD1|TRBV27|TRBJ2-2|.
TGTGCCAGCAGTTTATTGGCAGGGGGCGGTAAAACCGGGGAGCTGTTTTTT
CASSLLAGGGKTGELFF
>TRBD2|TRBV5-1|TRBJ2-3|.
TGCGCCAGCAGCTCAGGACTAGCGGGATCGACAGATACGCAGTATTTT
CASSSGLAGSTDTQYF
>.|TRBV7-9|TRBJ2-1|.
TGTGCCAGCAGCTTTGTAAGGGGGGGATACAATGAGCAGTTCTTC
CASSFVRGGYNEQFF
>TRBD1|TRBV4-1|TRBJ1-5|.
TGCGCCAGCAGCCAACTCTTAGGGACAGGGCGTTATAGCAATCAGCCCCAGCATTTT
CASSQLLGTGRYSNQPQHF
>TRBD2|TRBV5-6|TRBJ2-7|once
TGTGCCAGCAGCTTGGCTGGGGGGGTGCGGTACTTC
CASSLAGGVRYF
>.|TRBV18|TRBJ2-1|.
TGTGCCAGCTCATTCGGTCCCGACAATGAGCAGTTCTTC
CASSFGPDNEQFF
>.|TRBV6-5|TRBJ2-3|few
TGTGCCAGCAAGGACTATAGCACAGATACGCAGTATTTT
CASKDYSTDTQYF
>TRBD2|TRBV10-1|TRBJ2-2|.
TGCGCCAGCAGTGCCCCGGGACTAGGAACCGGGGAGCTGTTTTTT
CASSAPGLGTGELFF
>TRBD1|TRBV25-1|TRBJ2-1|once
TGTGCCAGAAACAGGGGGCCCCTCTCCTACAATGAGCAGTTCTTC
CARNRGPLSYNEQFF
>.|TRBV18|TRBJ2-1|.
TGTGCCAGCTCACCACAGGATGTTCGGAGGCACGAGCAGTTCTTC
CASSPQDVRRHEQFF
>TRBD2|TRBV2|TRBJ2-1|.
TGTGCCAGCAAGCGGGAGGGTTACAATGAGCAGTTCTTC
CASKREGYNEQFF
>.|TRBV6-5|TRBJ1-1|.
TGTGCCAGCAGTTCCCCGGCAGGGGTTGACACTGAAGCTTTCTTT
CASSSPAGVDTEAFF
>TRBD2|TRBV7-2|TRBJ2-1|few
TGTGCCAGCAGCTTAGAAAGGACTAGTCTTGGTGAGCAGTTCTTC
CASSLERTSLGEQFF
>.|TRBV5-1|TRBJ1-3|.
TGCGCCAGCAGCTTGGCAAATACAGCCGGAAACACCATATATTTT
CASSLANTAGNTIYF
>.|TRBV18|TRBJ2-7|.
TGTGCCAGCTCACCTGACTCACACTACGAGCAGTACTTC
CASSPDSHYEQYF
>TRBD2|TRBV5-1|TRBJ2-3|once
TGCGCCAGCAGCCCCGGGGGGACTCGAGGAGATACGCAGTATTTT
CASSPGGTRGDTQYF
>TRBD2|TRBV5-1|TRBJ2-7|.
TGCGCCAGCAGCTTGGCCTTAACTAGCGGACCCTACGAGCAGTACTTC
CASSLALTSGPYEQYF
>.|TRBV27|TRBJ2-3|.
TGTGCCAGCAGTTATGGGCCCAATGGAGATACGCAGTATTTT
CASSYGPNGDTQYF
>TRBD1|TRBV19|TRBJ2-7|hyperexpanded
TGTGCCACGCAAACCGGGACAGGGAACGAGCAGTACTTC
CATQTGTGNEQYF
>TRBD2|TRBV11-2|TRBJ2-1|.
TGTGCCAGCAGCTCGCGGACTAGCGGGACTGGTGAGCAGTTCTTC
CASSSRTSGTGEQFF
>.|TRBV27|TRBJ1-2|.
TGTGCCAGCAGTCGACGGCAGGGCTATGGCTACACCTTC
CASSRRQGYGYTF
>.|TRBV5-1|TRBJ1-1|.
TGCGCCAGCAGCTTGGCCGGGATAGCGAACACTGAAGCTTTCTTT
CASSLAGIANTEAFF
>.|TRBV7-2|TRBJ2-7|.
TGTGCCAGCAGCTTAGTGGCGGGAAAAGGTGAGCAGTACTTC
CASSLVAGKGEQYF
>.|TRBV6-1|TRBJ1-1|.
TGTGCCAGCAGTGAACAGGCGAACACTGAAGCTTTCTTT
CASSEQANTEAFF
>TRBD2|TRBV11-2|TRBJ2-7|.
TGTGCCAGCAGCTTAGTCTTAGCGGGAGTGAAGTACTTC
CASSLVLAGVKYF
>.|TRBV27|TRBJ1-5|.
TGTGCCAGCAGTTTCAGGCGGGGGGGCAATCAGCCCCAGCATTTT
CASSFRRGGNQPQHF
>TRBD2|TRBV13|TRBJ2-7|.
TGTGCCAGCAGCTTTAGCGGGGCCTCCTACGAGCAGTACTTC
CASSFSGASYEQYF
>TRBD2|TRBV5-1|TRBJ2-5|.
TGCGCCAGCAGCCAGGGACTAGCGGGGGGCCGGGGGACCCAGTACTTC
CASSQGLAGGRGTQYF
>TRBD1|TRBV5-1|TRBJ2-1|.
TGCGCCAGCAGTAGACAGGGGGTAGGCAATGAGCAGTTCTTC
CASSRQGVGNEQFF
>.|TRBV15|TRBJ1-2|.
TGTGCCACCAGCGGGGTGCCAGGGTGTGGAAAGACCTATGGCTACACCTTC
CATSGVPGCGKTYGYTF
>TRBD1|TRBV27|TRBJ2-7|.
TGTGCCAGCAGAAGGACAGGGGGCTCCTACGAGCAGTACTTC
CASRRTGGSYEQYF
>TRBD2|TRBV27|TRBJ2-2|.
TGTGCCAGCAGTCCCACGGGACTAGCGGGAGGGTTCAGGGAGCTGTTTTTT
CASSPTGLAGGFRELFF
>TRBD2|TRBV14|TRBJ2-1|.
TGTGCCAGCAGCCAGAAGCCGGGACTAGCGGCTCTAAATGAGCAGTTCTTC
CASSQKPGLAALNEQFF
>TRBD1|TRBV28|TRBJ2-7|once
TGTGCCAGCAGCGCCTCTCCGGGACAGGGTCTCTACGAGCAGTACTTC
CASSASPGQGLYEQYF
>TRBD1|TRBV9|TRBJ1-1|.
TGTGCCAGCAGACGACAGGGGGGTCAGAACACTGAAGCTTTCTTT
CASRRQGGQNTEAFF
>TRBD1|TRBV5-6|TRBJ2-2|.
TGTGCCAGCAGCTTTTATTCCGGGACAGGGGTAACCGGGGAGCTGTTTTTT
CASSFYSGTGVTGELFF
>TRBD2|TRBV19|TRBJ2-3|once
TGTGCCAGTAACAATTGGGCTAGCGGGACAGATACGCAGTATTTT
CASNNWASGTDTQYF
>TRBD2|TRBV27|TRBJ2-5|few
TGTGCCAGCAGTCAAAGTGTAGGGACTAGCGGGAGGCCGGGAGAGACCCAGTACTTC
CASSQSVGTSGRPGETQYF
>TRBD2|TRBV6-4|TRBJ2-3|few
TGTGCCAGCGGGAGCGGGAGCGAGGTGGATACGCAGTATTTT
CASGSGSEVDTQYF
>.|TRBV28|TRBJ2-7|.
TGTGCCAGCAGTCTTGAAGGAGGGGGCAGCGGGCAGTACTTC
CASSLEGGGSGQYF
>.|TRBV5-6|TRBJ1-6|.
TGTGCCAGCAGCTTGTCTTCCAGGCCCGATTCACCCCTCCACTTT
CASSLSSRPDSPLHF
>TRBD2|TRBV7-8|TRBJ2-7|.
TGTGCCAGCAGCTTAAAGCGGGGGGGCCTCTACGAGCAGTACTTC
CASSLKRGGLYEQYF
>TRBD2|TRBV6-5|TRBJ2-3|few
TGTGCCAGCTCCAACGGGGGGAGTACGCAGTATTTT
CASSNGGSTQYF
>TRBD1|TRBV2|TRBJ1-4|.
TGTGCCAGCAGTGAACTGGGGGGGACAGGGCATGAAAAACTGTTTTTT
CASSELGGTGHEKLFF
>.|TRBV5-1|TRBJ2-1|.
TGCGCCAGCAGCCCTTCCGAGCGGAGCTCCTACAATGAGCAGTTCTTC
CASSPSERSSYNEQFF
>TRBD2|TRBV19|TRBJ2-1|hyperexpanded
TGTGCCAGTCGAATGGGGGTGATGACTAGCGGGTACAATGAGCAGTTCTTC
CASRMGVMTSGYNEQFF
>.|TRBV19|TRBJ2-2|once
TGTGCCAGTAGTATCTCAGGGGGGACCGGGGAGCTGTTTTTT
CASSISGGTGELFF